These 32 T cell receptor beta chains were sequenced from one sample in a study of cytomegalovirus exposure and HLA in healthy donors. It was with 60 Vbeta and 13 Jbeta primers that the PCR ran. Profiling relied on immunoSEQ multiplex PCR, and the TCRdb table lists in-frame clones only, not all of them. The data contain 150,000 to 160,000 clones, 65% to 75% of them singletons. The specimen was PBMCs. All receptors come from a man aged 25 to 45 in good health and CMV-seronegative.

The chain joins TRBV7-2 to TRBJ2-2; 7 bases align to TRBD1. J gave up 6 bases and V 5 bases, and 6 bases lay outside the gene matches. CDR3 length: 14 residues. CDR1 is SGHTA, CDR2 FQGNSA, per germline. The CDR3 here is CASSLDRAPGELFF. The CDR3 DNA reads as TGTGCCAGCAGCCTTGACAGGGCTCCCGGGGAGCTGTTTTTT.

The rearrangement uses TRBV30 and TRBJ1-1; 8 bases match TRBD1. In germline, CDR1 is GTSNPN, CDR2 SVGIG (reference sequence). Unmatched junction bases numbered 9, after V lost 0 bases and J lost 0 bases. The CDR3 consists of 17 residues. The CDR3 DNA is TGTGCCTGGAGTGTCCAGCCACAGGGGGGCCTGAACACTGAAGCTTTCTTT. Its translation is CAWSVQPQGGLNTEAFF.

As regards this clone: The junction does not match germline at one end; this may be a read error. The CDR3 DNA follows: TGTGCCAGCAGTGGATCGGAAAGCGGCTACCCCTTC. It translates to CASSGSESGYPF. The chain employs TRBV2 and TRBJ1-2; D not certain. Germline V gene sequence: CDR1 SNHLY, CDR2 FYNNEI. The length of the CDR3 is 12 residues.

The chain combines TRBV2 with TRBJ2-1, with a tentative D call TRBD1 (5 bases). V was cut by 11 bases and J by 3 bases, with 20 bases left in between. The CDR3 is 15 amino acids. CDR1 is SNHLY and CDR2 is FYNNEI in the germline V gene. The CDR3 loop is CASQTDIQDYNEQFF. The CDR3 nucleotides read TGTGCCTCACAAACGGACATCCAGGACTACAATGAGCAGTTCTTC.

The chain joins TRBV27 to TRBJ1-2, with 8 bases matching TRBD1. CDR1 is MNHEY, CDR2 SMNVEV, per germline (reference sequence). Trimming took 8 bases from V and 6 from J; bases not matched to a gene: 8. CDR3 length equals 13 residues. The chain's CDR3 is CASGLTGEHGYTF. The CDR3 DNA reads TGTGCCAGCGGCTTGACAGGGGAACATGGCTACACCTTC.

This sequence joins TRBV6-6 and TRBJ2-7; TRBD2 agrees at 7 bases. CDR1 is MNHNY, CDR2 SVGAGI, per germline (reference sequence). The ends lost 4 bases at V and 3 bases at J; junction bases unmatched: 9. This CDR3 spans 15 amino acids. The CDR3 nucleotides read TGTGCCAGCAGTTCCTTAGGGGTAGCGGGCTACGAGCAGTACTTC. Amino acids: CASSSLGVAGYEQYF.

This clone was found a few times. The gene calls are TRBV7-9 and TRBJ2-1; D possibly corresponds to TRBD2 (6 bases). Trimming left V 5 bases short and J 0 bases short, with 8 bases between. The length of the CDR3 is 14 residues. Per the germline V gene, CDR1 is SEHNR and CDR2 is FQNEAQ (reference sequence). As DNA, the CDR3 is TGTGCCAGCAGCGGGGGGAGCTCCTACAATGAGCAGTTCTTC. Translating gives CASSGGSSYNEQFF.

About this clone itself: Germline is not matched at one junction end, which may reflect a read error. This specimen includes other DNA sequences encoding the same CDR3. The V gene is TRBV6-5, the J gene TRBJ2-5; TRBD2 aligns across 7 bases. The CDR3 is 14 residues long. Germline V gene sequence: CDR1 MNHEY, CDR2 SVGAGI. CDR3 protein: CASSYDGGGETQYF. In DNA form, the CDR3 reads TGTGCTAGCAGTTACGACGGCGGGGGAGAGACCCAGTACTTC.

This rearrangement joins TRBV6-1 to TRBJ2-1; the match to TRBD1 covers 9 bases. Losses at the gene ends were 5 bases for V and 5 bases for J; bases not matched to a gene: 7. The CDR3 extends over 15 amino acids. Germline lookup yields CDR1 MNHNS and CDR2 SASEGT. This CDR3 is CASSPGQGRNNEQFF. CDR3 nucleotide sequence: TGTGCCAGCAGTCCGGGACAGGGAAGGAACAATGAGCAGTTCTTC.

J is TRBJ2-3 and V is TRBV6-5; 7 bases map to TRBD1. Trimming at V came to 2 bases and at J to 5 bases, leaving 4 bases not matched to a gene. Germline V gene sequence: CDR1 MNHEY, CDR2 SVGAGI. CDR3 length: 14 amino acids. CDR3 sequence reads: CASSYRGRLDTQYF. The CDR3 bases are TGTGCCAGCAGTTACAGGGGGCGGTTAGATACGCAGTATTTT.

This chain joins TRBV5-6 and TRBJ1-2, with 12 positions matching TRBD1. Germline V lookup: CDR1 SGHDT, CDR2 YYEEEE. This CDR3 has 16 residues. V lost 0 bases and J lost 6; bases outside the gene matches: 6. The CDR3 region is CASSLAGTGGENGYTF. CDR3 DNA sequence: TGTGCCAGCAGCTTGGCCGGGACAGGGGGCGAGAATGGCTACACCTTC.

V and J are TRBV29-1 and TRBJ2-1; TRBD1 might be the D (5 bases). Germline CDR1 SQVTM, CDR2 ANQGSEA. The ends were cut back, 1 base at V and 7 bases at J, with 17 bases in the middle. The CDR3 is made up of 15 amino acids. The CDR3: CSVEGTPRGVNEQFF. Written as DNA, the CDR3 is TGCAGCGTTGAAGGCACGCCTAGGGGTGTTAATGAGCAGTTCTTC.

The V gene is TRBV6-1, the J gene TRBJ1-2; D not certain. The ends were cut back, 2 bases at V and 8 bases at J, with 6 bases in the middle. Germline V gene data show CDR1 as MNHNS and CDR2 as SASEGT. This CDR3 contains 11 residues. The CDR3 DNA follows: TGTGCCAGCAGTGAACCCGGGGGCTACACCTTC. The encoded protein is CASSEPGGYTF.

Notes on this clone: Relative to the germline gene, one junction end is altered; a read error may explain this. This sequence joins TRBV4-3 and TRBJ1-5; D gene unclear. Germline loops: CDR1 LGHNA, CDR2 YSLEER. This CDR3 has 15 amino acids. Here the CDR3 DNA reads TGCGCCAGCAGCCAAGACAGCCTTAGCAATCAGCCCCAGAATTTT. This gives the protein CASSQDSLSNQPQNF.

This clone was seen only once. The chain carries TRBV6-1 and TRBJ2-7; TRBD2 is a possible D gene (6 bases). CDR1 and CDR2 from the germline V gene are MNHNS and SASEGT. This CDR3 has 13 amino acids. V was pared by 7 bases and J by 3 bases, with 13 bases between. CDR3 region: CASTRYGGYEQYF. The CDR3 DNA is TGTGCCAGCACCCGTTACGGGGGCTACGAGCAGTACTTC.

This clone has only a few counts. The chain uses TRBV5-1 and TRBJ2-7; 11 positions agree with TRBD2. Germline CDR1 is SGHRS and CDR2 is YFSETQ. The J segment lost 2 bases and the V segment lost 4 bases, leaving 2 bases of the junction unmatched. The CDR3 is 14 amino acids. DNA for the CDR3: TGCGCCAGCAGCATAGCGGGGGGGACCTACGAGCAGTACTTC. It yields the protein CASSIAGGTYEQYF. The whole variable domain, filled in from reference TRBV5-1 and TRBJ2-7, reads KAGVTQTPRYLIKTRGQQVTLSCSPISGHRSVSWYQQTPGQGLQFLFEYFSETQRNKGNFPGRFSGRQFSNSRSEMNVSTLELGDSALYLCASSIAGGTYEQYFGPGTRLTVT.

This sequence joins TRBV9 and TRBJ2-1, with D hard to call. Germline V gene data show CDR1 as SGDLS and CDR2 as YYNGEE. The CDR3 has 14 residues. V lost 4 bases to trimming and J lost 6 bases, with 14 bases between them. The CDR3 loop is CASSPRATFNEQFF. CDR3 bases: TGTGCCAGCAGCCCAAGAGCCACCTTCAATGAGCAGTTCTTC.

This clone turned up a few times. This chain links TRBV7-9 with TRBJ2-7; 7 bases line up with TRBD1. This CDR3 has 15 residues. Germline trimming cut 5 bases from V and 4 bases from J; bases unmatched to any gene: 11. CDR1 is SEHNR and CDR2 is FQNEAQ in the germline V gene (reference sequence). CDR3 sequence (DNA): TGTGCCAGCAGCCGTTCGGACAGGAAATCTTACGAGCAGTACTTC. Translation: CASSRSDRKSYEQYF.

The chain recombines TRBV28 with TRBJ2-7; 11 bases align to TRBD1. Germline V CDR1 and CDR2: MDHEN, SYDVKM. The length of the CDR3 is 16 residues. Trimming removed 4 bases from V and 4 bases from J; junction bases left unmatched: 9. CDR3 amino acids: CASSSGTGGEWYEQYF. Here the CDR3 DNA reads TGTGCCAGCAGTTCCGGGACAGGGGGAGAATGGTACGAGCAGTACTTC.

This clone was seen just once. The chain couples TRBV6-1 to TRBJ2-1; 9 nucleotides agree with TRBD1. There are 14 residues in the CDR3. Germline assignment: CDR1 MNHNS and CDR2 SASEGT. V gave up 10 bases and J gave up 2 bases; unmatched junction bases: 6. Written as DNA, the CDR3 is TGTGCCACCCACAGGACAGGGGCCTACAATGAGCAGTTCTTC. Translated: CATHRTGAYNEQFF.

The genes are TRBV5-1 and TRBJ2-5; 8 bases agree with TRBD1. Germline V lookup: CDR1 SGHRS, CDR2 YFSETQ. The CDR3 loop spans 16 amino acids. After removal of 4 bases from V and 5 bases from J, the junction contained 13 bases not matched to a gene. The CDR3 nucleotides read TGCGCCAGCAGCCCACGGACAGGGAAAGAGTCGGAGACCCAGTACTTC. Its translation is CASSPRTGKESETQYF.

This clone was detected only once. The chain joins TRBV6-1 to TRBJ1-5; D not resolved. Germline loops: CDR1 MNHNS, CDR2 SASEGT. This CDR3 region has 13 residues. Trimming took 7 bases from V and 0 from J, leaving 7 bases between them. CDR3 sequence: CASTGASNQPQHF. The CDR3 nucleotides are TGTGCCAGCACAGGCGCTAGCAATCAGCCCCAGCATTTT.

Turning to this clone: Its ends do not fully match the called genes, so a read error is possible. The rearrangement joins TRBV28 to TRBJ1-5, with D perhaps TRBD1 (5 bases). Germline loops: CDR1 MDHEN, CDR2 SYDVKM. The CDR3 contains 15 residues. The CDR3 DNA reads as TGTGCCAGCAGTTTCCCAGGGTACGGCAATCAGCCCCAGAATTTT. Translation gives CASSFPGYGNQPQNF.

The CDR3 DNA sequence: TGTGCCAGCAGCGTAGACGGGAGCCTCAATCAGCCCCAGCATTTT. This sequence encodes CASSVDGSLNQPQHF. V usage is TRBV9 and J usage is TRBJ1-5; D unresolved. Germline CDR1 SGDLS, CDR2 YYNGEE. The CDR3 totals 15 residues. Trimming pared 0 bases from V and 3 bases from J, leaving 10 bases between.

The genes are TRBV28 and TRBJ1-5; 8 positions agree with TRBD1. Germline-derived CDR1 and CDR2 are MDHEN and SYDVKM. The junction had 4 bases not matched to a gene; V was cut back by 6 bases and J by 3 bases. The CDR3 totals 14 residues. The CDR3 here is CASRPDRVNQPQHF. In DNA, the CDR3 is TGTGCCAGCAGACCGGACAGGGTCAATCAGCCCCAGCATTTT.

The gene calls are TRBV30 and TRBJ1-6; no clear D gene. V was clipped by 6 bases and J by 5 bases, with 14 bases between them. Germline loops: CDR1 GTSNPN, CDR2 SVGIG (reference sequence). The CDR3 contains 14 residues. Here the CDR3 DNA reads TGTGCCTGCTGCCGGGGAGGCCATAATTCACCCCTCCACTTT. It encodes CACCRGGHNSPLHF.

Here the CDR3 reads CASSLFQGSNEQFF. The CDR3 DNA sequence: TGTGCCAGCAGTTTATTTCAGGGTAGTAATGAGCAGTTCTTC. This rearrangement joins TRBV27 to TRBJ2-1, with D maybe TRBD1 (5 bases). This CDR3 comprises 14 residues. Germline-derived CDR1 and CDR2 are MNHEY and SMNVEV (reference sequence). V lost 1 base and J lost 7, with 11 bases in between.

The chain links TRBV5-6 to TRBJ1-5; a weak D match, TRBD1 (6 bases). This CDR3 has 14 residues. Trimming stripped 4 bases from V and 7 bases from J, with 15 bases between. CDR1 is SGHDT, CDR2 YYEEEE, per germline. CDR3 bases: TGTGCCAGCAGCCACAGGACAGCACAACAGCCCCAGCATTTT. Protein: CASSHRTAQQPQHF.

Note on this clone: Its ends do not fully match the called genes, so a read error is possible. J is TRBJ2-2 and V is TRBV2, with D unclear. Germline V gives CDR1 SNHLY, CDR2 FYNNEI. The CDR3 runs to 14 residues. CDR3 nucleotide sequence: TGTGCCAGCAGAGAAGAAACGGGCACCGGGGAGCTGTTTTTT. As protein: CASREETGTGELFF.

This sequence joins TRBV5-6 and TRBJ1-4, with D hard to call. Germline V gene data show CDR1 as SGHDT and CDR2 as YYEEEE. The CDR3 consists of 14 residues. With 1 base removed from V and 4 bases from J, the gap between germline ends came to 8 bases. CDR3 nucleotides: TGTGCCAGCAGCTTGAGAACAGTTAATGAAAAACTGTTTTTT. This gives the protein CASSLRTVNEKLFF.

V is TRBV28 and J is TRBJ1-5; TRBD1 matches 7 bases. V trimming: 6 bases; J trimming: 2 bases; junction bases outside the gene matches: 7. Germline CDR1 MDHEN, CDR2 SYDVKM. The CDR3 is 15 residues long. The CDR3 DNA reads as TGTGCCAGCAGCTTACAGGGGACGGGCAATCAGCCCCAGCATTTT. This encodes CASSLQGTGNQPQHF.

This clone is categorized as medium-sized. The chain is built from TRBV5-5 and TRBJ1-1, with D possibly TRBD1 on 5 matching bases. Trimming removed 3 bases at V and 0 bases at J, with 6 bases between. The CDR3 runs to 13 residues. Germline CDR1 reads SGHKS; CDR2 reads YYEKEE (reference sequence). In DNA form, the CDR3 reads TGTGCCAGCAGCTGGGACTTGAACACTGAAGCTTTCTTT. Its protein product is CASSWDLNTEAFF.